The following is a TCR beta chain sequence with its context. Antigen: not known. A 5'RACE reaction primed in the constant segment made cDNA libraries of TCR alpha and TCR beta, and these carried sample barcodes and UMIs. TCRdb used MiXCR to reprocess the 5' RACE reads, holding one entry per CDR3 protein. The repertoire includes about 350,000 distinct CDR3 sequences, roughly an eighth of them detected once, and 22% sits in the top ten. Germline lookup yields CDR1 DFQATT and CDR2 SNEGSKA (reference sequence). V was clipped by 2 bases and J by 8 bases; unmatched bases: 5. The CDR3 covers 14 residues. This entry is derived from a study of T-cell memory formation after mild COVID-19. Whole-study results and caveats: The appearance of some responding clones in pre-infection memory suggested that cross-reactive memory joined. Balance between CD4 and CD8 was seen in clones contracting day 15 to 85, and a CD4+ lean was seen in later expanders.

The specimen sequenced was PBMCs or a T cell subset sorted from them (not recorded which). This chain connects TRBV20-1 to TRBJ2-1; the match to TRBD2 covers 11 bases. This sequence originates from a young man who had mild COVID-19 (a few samples of this study predate the infection). Cell type and time point are not known. CDR3 DNA sequence: TGCAGTGCTAGAAATAGCGGGGGGGTGGATGAGCAGTTCTTC. This translates into CSARNSGGVDEQFF.